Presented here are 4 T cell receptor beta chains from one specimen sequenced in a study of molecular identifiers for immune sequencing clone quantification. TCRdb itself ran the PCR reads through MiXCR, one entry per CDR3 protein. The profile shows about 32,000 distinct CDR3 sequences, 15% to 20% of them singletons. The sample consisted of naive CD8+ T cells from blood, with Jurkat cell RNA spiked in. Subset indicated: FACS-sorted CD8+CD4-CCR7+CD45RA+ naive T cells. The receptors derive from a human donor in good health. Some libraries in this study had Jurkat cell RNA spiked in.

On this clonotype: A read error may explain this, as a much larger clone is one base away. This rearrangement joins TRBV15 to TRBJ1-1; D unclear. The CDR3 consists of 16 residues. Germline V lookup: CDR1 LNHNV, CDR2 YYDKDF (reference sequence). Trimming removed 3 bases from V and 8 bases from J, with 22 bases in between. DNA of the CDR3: TGTGCCACCAGCAGTCGCGAGAGGGCAGGAGAAGGGGAAGCTTTCTTT. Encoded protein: CATSSRERAGEGEAFF.

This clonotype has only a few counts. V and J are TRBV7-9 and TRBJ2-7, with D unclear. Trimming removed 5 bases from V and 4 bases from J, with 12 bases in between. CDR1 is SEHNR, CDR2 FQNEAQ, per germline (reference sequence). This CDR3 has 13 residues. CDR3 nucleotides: TGTGCCAGCAGCCCCCCGGTTCGTTACGAGCAGTACTTC. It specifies CASSPPVRYEQYF.

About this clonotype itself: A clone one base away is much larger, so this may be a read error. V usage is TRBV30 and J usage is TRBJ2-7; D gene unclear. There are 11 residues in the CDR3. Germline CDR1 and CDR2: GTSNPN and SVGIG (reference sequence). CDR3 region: CAWSVSYGQYF. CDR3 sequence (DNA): TGTGCCTGGAGTGTGTCCTACGGGCAGTACTTC. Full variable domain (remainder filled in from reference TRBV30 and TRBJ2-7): SQTIHQWPATLVQPVGSPLSLECTVEGTSNPNLYWYRQAAGRGLQLLFYSVGIGQISSEVPQNLSASRPQDRQFILSSKKLLLSDSGFYLCAWSVSYGQYFGPGTRLTVT.

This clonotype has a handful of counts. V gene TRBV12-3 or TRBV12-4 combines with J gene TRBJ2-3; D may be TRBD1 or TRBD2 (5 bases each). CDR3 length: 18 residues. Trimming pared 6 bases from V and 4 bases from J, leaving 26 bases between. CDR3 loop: CASSRGTGTEEYADTQYF. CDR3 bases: TGTGCCAGCAGCCGCGGTACCGGGACCGAAGAGTACGCAGATACGCAGTATTTT.